Here is one T cell receptor (beta chain) with its context. The authors' processing: Reference gene primer amplification yielded estimated nucleated cell counts. Using immunoSEQ multiplex PCR, the repertoire was profiled, and TCRdb retains in-frame clones only, with some absent. The V and J calls and clone size are taken from that table; D and trimming were inferred from the DNA. There are 100,000 to 150,000 clones in the sample; about 85% occur only once, and around 3.3% lies in the top ten. Deletions cut 0 bases from V and 7 bases from J, with 8 bases between. Germline CDR1 and CDR2: MNHNY and SVGAGI (reference sequence). CDR3 length: 13 amino acids. These data belong to a study of blood T cell repertoires in COVID-19. Study overall: Italy, Spain and the United States were the sources of the convalescent and acute COVID-19 samples.

Seattle's cohort entered during active infection and was followed longitudinally. The source is a woman aged 80 or over with COVID-19, enrolled during active disease. The sequenced material came from peripheral blood. The gene calls are TRBV6-6 and TRBJ2-3; D is perhaps TRBD1 (6 bases). CDR3 amino acids: CASSYSTGNTQYF. CDR3 nucleotide sequence: TGTGCCAGCAGTTACTCCACAGGGAATACGCAGTATTTT.